This T cell receptor (beta chain) was identified during a study of cytomegalovirus exposure and HLA in healthy donors (dated by TCRdb to the late 2010s). With regard to the full study: The approximately 710 repertoires of the first cohort and the roughly 120 validation repertoires were produced on the same platform, according to a later analysis. The study aimed to test whether cataloging public T cell receptors could reveal signatures of past pathogen exposure. A separate validation cohort of about 110 different subjects was used in addition to the roughly 640-subject first cohort. The study combined high-throughput TCR immunosequencing, statistical association of individual TCRs with disease status, and machine learning to predict cytomegalovirus infection status.

As to this clone: No cognate antigen has been identified for it. Base qualities are not at hand, and no much larger clone is one base apart.

Results the study describes overall, beyond this receptor: Three of the identified cytomegalovirus-associated TCR beta chains were confirmed in vitro to be specific for cytomegalovirus antigens. Cytomegalovirus status was reported to be diagnosed by the classifier with high specificity and sensitivity in both the original and validation cohorts. All 130 or so repertoires were used to score co-occurrence in the validation cohort in a later analysis, because that analysis had no HLA typing for the cohort. A total of roughly 160 TCR beta chains were listed by the study as associated with cytomegalovirus. While some public TCRs were present in many individuals, most TCR sequences turned up only very rarely across donors. Of the cluster scores, roughly 95% were above 0 in a later analysis, which found that TCRs clustered in the first cohort also tended to co-occur in the approximately 120 validation repertoires. The authors suggested that the approach could potentially be extended to other disease states and immunological phenotypes.

The donors belonged to the validation cohort of over a hundred subjects, which was separate from the approximately 680-subject first cohort. Libraries came from the immunoSEQ multiplex PCR assay. Regarding the original processing steps: A statistical classification framework was built for diagnosing cytomegalovirus status from the catalog of TCR beta chain sequences. TCRdb's version of the immuneACCESS table is confined to in-frame rearrangements and falls short of the full clone set. An unresolved V gene accounts for under half of the shortfall where checked; the remainder is of unknown origin. V and J calls and clone size are as listed in that table; D and trimming were resolved from the DNA. The sample includes approximately 200,000 clones, with approximately 90% observed a single time. About 0.95% of the sample is taken by the ten largest. The specimen sequenced was PBMCs. The receptor comes from a woman under 30 in good health and CMV-seronegative.

The CDR3 reads CASSVNRGEGYTF. The DNA sequence is given as TGTGCCAGCAGTGTCAACAGGGGCGAAGGCTACACCTTC. Rearrangement joined TRBV6-4 to TRBJ1-2; 7 bases in the junction line up with TRBD1. Inclusive of the bounding cysteine and phenylalanine, the CDR3 is 13 residues long. Only the CDR3 part of the read is kept: 39 bases, read in frame from the first base. CDR1 is given as MRHNA and CDR2 as SNTAGT, both from the germline V gene. V is cut back by 4 bases and J by 8 bases, with 7 bases in the junction unmatched.